The sequence of this T cell receptor beta chain was determined in a study of T cells in Graves' hyperthyroidism and ophthalmopathy. The overall study: At the time of initial diagnosis and before any treatment, peripheral blood was collected. The study, taken as a whole, reports: In blood, most of the thyroid clonotypes expanded above 0.001 were also present.

Germline V CDR1 and CDR2: KGHDR, SFDVKD. The CDR3 totals 14 residues. The V and J ends lost 3 bases and 0 bases respectively, with 8 bases between them. Notes on this clonotype: As yet, its antigen is unknown.

These patients, aged 18 to 65, had recently diagnosed hyperthyroidism lasting under 2 months. Diagnosing involved the use of clinical symptoms, serum thyroxine and TRAb, thyroid ultrasound and orbital computed tomography. The TCR beta CDR3 regions underwent amplification using RNA transcripts as the source. First-round RT-PCR targeting the TCR CDR3 was performed with the HTBI primer set. TCRdb processed the multiplex PCR reads anew with MiXCR; each CDR3 protein has one entry. The sample contains about 320,000 distinct CDR3 sequences, around 16% of which appear only once. Sample: blood. The sequence was collected from a man aged 25-45 years with Graves' hyperthyroidism. V and J are TRBV24-1 and TRBJ2-7; D remains ambiguous. The CDR3 sequence is CATSDPGPSYEQYF. The CDR3 nucleotides are TGTGCCACCAGTGATCCCGGGCCCTCCTACGAGCAGTACTTC.